This T cell receptor (beta chain) was found in a study of shared clonotypes between healthy human individuals. Points from the study as a whole: Only blood underwent sampling, and tissue repertoires likely differ. Shared clonotypes: 4.5% to 5% naive CD4, under 4% naive CD8, about 2.5% memory CD4, roughly 0.4% memory CD8.

Original processing methods: Filtering differed since immunoSEQ provided only junctions, with no quality scores. Here immunoSEQ multiplex PCR was the method, and the copy in TCRdb shows in-frame clones only, minus some. D and trimming come from the DNA, and the V and J calls and clone size come from that table. The sample holds roughly 2,300,000 clones, 80% to 95% seen once. The V and J ends lost 0 bases and 4 bases respectively, with 7 bases between them. The CDR3 consists of 14 residues. Germline V lookup: CDR1 SGHVS, CDR2 FQNEAQ. About this clone: Its matching antigen is unknown.

The TCR was taken from a man between 18 and 29 years old in good health. Some clones in this sample may be carry-over from other donors' samples. The sample consisted of naive CD4+ T cells from PBMCs. Sample subset: CD45RA+ positively selected. V gene TRBV7-8 combines with J gene TRBJ1-5; TRBD1 might be the D (5 bases). The CDR3: CASSLAEGNQPQHF. The CDR3 region has the DNA TGTGCCAGCAGCTTAGCGGAGGGGAATCAGCCCCAGCATTTT.